Below are 9 T cell receptor beta chains sequenced from a single sample in a study of CXCR3-negative and CXCR3-positive naive CD8 T cells. TRB cDNA libraries were made by UMI-labeled 5' RACE. TCRdb reworked the 5' RACE reads into one entry per CDR3 protein, no DNA. The sample holds 70,000 to 95,000 distinct CDR3 sequences. Sequenced material: naive CXCR3- CD8+ T cells from blood. Subset given: CD45RO-CCR7+CD27+CD95- naive CD8+ T cells lacking CXCR3 (TNR3-). The source is a human donor in good health. Some clones in this sample may be carry-over from other donors' samples.

The CDR3 sequence: CSAHEGAGPLDNEQFF. The chain is built from TRBV20-1 and TRBJ2-1; TCRdb selects TRBD1, and the lack of DNA leaves this call unchecked. Germline V CDR1 and CDR2: DFQATT, SNEGSKA (reference sequence). The CDR3 is 16 amino acids.

The CDR3 sequence: CASGLKLGQPNTGELFF. This chain uses TRBV7-9 with TRBJ2-2; TCRdb designates TRBD1, a call that cannot be tested without DNA. This CDR3 comprises 17 residues. Germline CDR1 and CDR2: SEHNR and FQNEAQ (reference sequence).

The chain employs TRBV29-1 and TRBJ2-7; no DNA is available, so the TRBD1 call from TCRdb remains unchecked. The CDR3 runs to 14 residues. Germline V gene lookup returns CDR1 SQVTM and CDR2 ANQGSEA. This chain's CDR3 is CSVEKGTGQHEQYF.

This rearrangement joins TRBV10-2 to TRBJ2-7; the D call from TCRdb, TRBD1, cannot be confirmed without DNA. The CDR3 totals 12 residues. Per the germline V gene, CDR1 is WSHSY and CDR2 is SAAADI. The CDR3: CASSDRAYEQYF.

The chain combines TRBV2 with TRBJ1-5; TCRdb selects TRBD1, and the lack of DNA leaves this call unchecked. Germline-derived CDR1 and CDR2 are SNHLY and FYNNEI. The CDR3 is 13 amino acids. CDR3 amino acids: CASGQGVNQPQHF.

The V and J genes are TRBV14 and TRBJ2-3. CDR1 is SGHDN and CDR2 is FVKESK in the germline V gene. The CDR3 extends over 15 amino acids. The CDR3 loop reads CASSQVGVGTDTQYF.

This chain links TRBV29-1 with TRBJ2-1; TCRdb's assignment of TRBD1 cannot be checked, as there is no DNA. CDR3 length: 13 residues. CDR1 is SQVTM and CDR2 is ANQGSEA in the germline V gene. CDR3: CSEVADRDNEQFF.

The chain has TRBV12-3 or TRBV12-4 and TRBJ2-2. The CDR3 is made up of 15 amino acids. The chain's CDR3 is CASSLTLANPGELFF.

V usage is TRBV27 and J usage is TRBJ2-1. Germline V gene data show CDR1 as MNHEY and CDR2 as SMNVEV (reference sequence). CDR3 length: 13 residues. The CDR3 reads CASSENWYNEQFF.